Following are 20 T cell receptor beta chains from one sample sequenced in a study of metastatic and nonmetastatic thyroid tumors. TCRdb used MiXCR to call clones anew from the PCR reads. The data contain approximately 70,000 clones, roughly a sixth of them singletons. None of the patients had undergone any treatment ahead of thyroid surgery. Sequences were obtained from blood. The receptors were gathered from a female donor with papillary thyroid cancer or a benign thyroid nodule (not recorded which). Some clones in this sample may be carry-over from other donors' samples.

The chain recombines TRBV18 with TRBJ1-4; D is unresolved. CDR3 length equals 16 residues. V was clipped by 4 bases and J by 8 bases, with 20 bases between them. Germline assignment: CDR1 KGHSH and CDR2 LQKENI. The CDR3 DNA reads TGTGCCAGCTCACAATCATACTCTCGGAGGGAAGAAAAACTGTTTTTT. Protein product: CASSQSYSRREEKLFF.

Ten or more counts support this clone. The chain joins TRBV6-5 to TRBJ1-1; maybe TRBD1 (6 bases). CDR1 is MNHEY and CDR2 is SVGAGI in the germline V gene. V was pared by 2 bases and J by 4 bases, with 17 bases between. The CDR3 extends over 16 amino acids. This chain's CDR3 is CASSYTAPQGTTEAFF. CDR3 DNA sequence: TGTGCCAGCAGTTACACAGCCCCTCAGGGGACCACTGAAGCTTTCTTT.

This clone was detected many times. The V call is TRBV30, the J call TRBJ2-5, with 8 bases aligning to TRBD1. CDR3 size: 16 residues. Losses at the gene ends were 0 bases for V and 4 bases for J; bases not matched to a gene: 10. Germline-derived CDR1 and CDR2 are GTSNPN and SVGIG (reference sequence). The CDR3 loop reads CAWSVGQGALGETQYF. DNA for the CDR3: TGTGCCTGGAGTGTCGGCCAGGGGGCGCTGGGAGAGACCCAGTACTTC.

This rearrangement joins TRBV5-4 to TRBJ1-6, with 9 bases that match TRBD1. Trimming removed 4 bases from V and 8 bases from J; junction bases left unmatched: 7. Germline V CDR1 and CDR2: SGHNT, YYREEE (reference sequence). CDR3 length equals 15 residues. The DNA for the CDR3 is TGTGCCAGCAGCCCCAGACAGGGGGTGGATTCACCCCTCCACTTT. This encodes CASSPRQGVDSPLHF.

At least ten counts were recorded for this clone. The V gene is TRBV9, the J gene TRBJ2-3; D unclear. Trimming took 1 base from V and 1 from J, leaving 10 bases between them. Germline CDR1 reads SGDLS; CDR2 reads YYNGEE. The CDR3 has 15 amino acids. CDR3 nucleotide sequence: TGTGCCAGCAGCGTAAGTATGGTTGGCACAGATACGCAGTATTTT. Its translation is CASSVSMVGTDTQYF.

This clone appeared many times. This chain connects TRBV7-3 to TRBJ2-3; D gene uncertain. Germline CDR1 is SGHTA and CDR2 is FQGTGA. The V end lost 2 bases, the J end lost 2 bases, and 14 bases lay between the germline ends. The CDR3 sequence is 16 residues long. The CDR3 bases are TGTGCCAGCAGCTTAGAATCTGGGCTAGTCACAGATACGCAGTATTTT. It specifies CASSLESGLVTDTQYF. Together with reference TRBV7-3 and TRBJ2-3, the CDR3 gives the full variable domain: GAGVSQTPSNKVTEKGKYVELRCDPISGHTALYWYRQSLGQGPEFLIYFQGTGAADDSGLPNDRFFAVRPEGSVSTLKIQRTERGDSAVYLCASSLESGLVTDTQYFGPGTRLTVL.

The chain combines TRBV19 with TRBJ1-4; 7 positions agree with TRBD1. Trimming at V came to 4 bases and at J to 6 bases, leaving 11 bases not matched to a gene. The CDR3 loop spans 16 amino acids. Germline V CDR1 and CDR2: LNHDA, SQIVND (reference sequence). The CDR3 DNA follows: TGTGCCAGTAGTACCGGGACAGTGGAGAACGATGAAAAACTGTTTTTT. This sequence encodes CASSTGTVENDEKLFF. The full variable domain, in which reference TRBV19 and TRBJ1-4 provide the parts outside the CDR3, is DGGITQSPKYLFRKEGQNVTLSCEQNLNHDAMYWYRQDPGQGLRLIYYSQIVNDFQKGDIAEGYSVSREKKESFPLTVTSAQKNPTAFYLCASSTGTVENDEKLFFGSGTQLSVL.

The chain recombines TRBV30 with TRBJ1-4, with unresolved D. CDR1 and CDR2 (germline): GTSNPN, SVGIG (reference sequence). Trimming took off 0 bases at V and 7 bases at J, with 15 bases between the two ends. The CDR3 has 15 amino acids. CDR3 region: CAWSVRLQDLEKLFF. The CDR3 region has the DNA TGTGCCTGGAGTGTGCGCCTGCAAGATCTTGAAAAACTGTTTTTT.

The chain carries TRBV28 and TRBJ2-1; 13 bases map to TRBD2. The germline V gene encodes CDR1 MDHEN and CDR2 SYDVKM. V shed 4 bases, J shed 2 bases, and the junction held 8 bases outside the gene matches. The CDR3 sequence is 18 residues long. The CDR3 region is CASSSTSGRAGAYNEQFF. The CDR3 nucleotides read TGTGCCAGCAGTTCCACTAGCGGGAGGGCCGGGGCCTACAATGAGCAGTTCTTC.

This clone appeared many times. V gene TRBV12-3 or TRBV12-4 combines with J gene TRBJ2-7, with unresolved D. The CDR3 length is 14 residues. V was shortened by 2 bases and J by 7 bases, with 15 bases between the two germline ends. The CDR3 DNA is TGTGCCAGCAGTTTAATAGGTGGGGTCGGAGAGCAGTACTTC. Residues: CASSLIGGVGEQYF.

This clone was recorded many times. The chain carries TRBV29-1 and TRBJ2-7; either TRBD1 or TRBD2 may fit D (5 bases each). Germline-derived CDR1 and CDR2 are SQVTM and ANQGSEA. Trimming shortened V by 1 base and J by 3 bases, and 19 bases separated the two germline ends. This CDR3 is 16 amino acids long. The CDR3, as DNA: TGCAGCGTTGAAGGTGCCGGGGCGACGGACGGCTACGAGCAGTACTTC. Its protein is CSVEGAGATDGYEQYF.

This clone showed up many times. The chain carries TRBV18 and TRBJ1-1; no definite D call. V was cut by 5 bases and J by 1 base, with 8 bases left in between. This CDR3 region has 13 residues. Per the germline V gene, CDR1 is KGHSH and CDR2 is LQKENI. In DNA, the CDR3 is TGTGCCAGCTCATCTAGCCCGAACACTGAAGCTTTCTTT. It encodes CASSSSPNTEAFF.

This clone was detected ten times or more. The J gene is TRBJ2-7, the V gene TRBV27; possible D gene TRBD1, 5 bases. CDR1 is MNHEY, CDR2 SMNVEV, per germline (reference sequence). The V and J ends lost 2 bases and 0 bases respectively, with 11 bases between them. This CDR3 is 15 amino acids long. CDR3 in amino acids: CASSLKGASSYEQYF. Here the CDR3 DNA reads TGTGCCAGCAGTTTAAAAGGGGCGAGCTCCTACGAGCAGTACTTC.

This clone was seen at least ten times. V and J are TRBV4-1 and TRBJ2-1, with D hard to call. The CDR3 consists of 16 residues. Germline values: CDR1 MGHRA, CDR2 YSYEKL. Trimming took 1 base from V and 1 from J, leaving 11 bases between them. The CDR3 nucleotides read TGCGCCAGCAGCCAAGCGAATCTAATTTCCTACAATGAGCAGTTCTTC. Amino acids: CASSQANLISYNEQFF.

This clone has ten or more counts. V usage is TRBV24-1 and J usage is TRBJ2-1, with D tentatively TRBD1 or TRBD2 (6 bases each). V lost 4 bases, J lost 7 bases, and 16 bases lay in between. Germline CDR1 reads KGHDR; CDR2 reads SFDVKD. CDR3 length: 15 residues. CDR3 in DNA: TGTGCCACCAGTGACCTGGAGGGGGGCGGGAATGAGCAGTTCTTC. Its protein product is CATSDLEGGGNEQFF.

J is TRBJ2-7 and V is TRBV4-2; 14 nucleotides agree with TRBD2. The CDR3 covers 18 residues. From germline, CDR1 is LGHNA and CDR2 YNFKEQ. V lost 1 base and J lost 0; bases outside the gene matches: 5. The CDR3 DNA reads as TGTGCCAGCAGCCAAGGTGGACTAGCGGGAGGAATCTCCTACGAGCAGTACTTC. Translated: CASSQGGLAGGISYEQYF.

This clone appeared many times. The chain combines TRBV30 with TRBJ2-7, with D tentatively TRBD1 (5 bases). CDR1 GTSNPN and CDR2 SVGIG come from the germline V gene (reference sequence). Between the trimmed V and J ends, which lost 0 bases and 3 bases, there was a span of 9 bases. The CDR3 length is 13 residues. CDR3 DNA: TGTGCCTGGAGTGTAAACAGGTACTACGAGCAGTACTTC. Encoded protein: CAWSVNRYYEQYF. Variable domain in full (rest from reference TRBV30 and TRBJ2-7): SQTIHQWPATLVQPVGSPLSLECTVEGTSNPNLYWYRQAAGRGLQLLFYSVGIGQISSEVPQNLSASRPQDRQFILSSKKLLLSDSGFYLCAWSVNRYYEQYFGPGTRLTVT.

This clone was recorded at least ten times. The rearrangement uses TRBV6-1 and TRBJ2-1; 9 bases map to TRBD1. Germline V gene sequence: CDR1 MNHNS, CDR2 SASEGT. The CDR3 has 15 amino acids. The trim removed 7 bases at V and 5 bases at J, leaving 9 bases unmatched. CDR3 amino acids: CASTRQGVVNNEQFF. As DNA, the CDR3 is TGTGCCAGCACTCGACAGGGGGTAGTTAACAATGAGCAGTTCTTC.

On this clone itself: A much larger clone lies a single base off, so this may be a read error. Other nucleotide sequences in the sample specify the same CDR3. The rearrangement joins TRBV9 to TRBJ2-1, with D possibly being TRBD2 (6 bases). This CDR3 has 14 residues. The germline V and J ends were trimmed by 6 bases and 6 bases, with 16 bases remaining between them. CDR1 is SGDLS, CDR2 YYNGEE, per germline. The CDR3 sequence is CASTGLRTTNEQFF. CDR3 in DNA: TGTGCCAGCACTGGGCTACGGACTACCAATGAGCAGTTCTTC.

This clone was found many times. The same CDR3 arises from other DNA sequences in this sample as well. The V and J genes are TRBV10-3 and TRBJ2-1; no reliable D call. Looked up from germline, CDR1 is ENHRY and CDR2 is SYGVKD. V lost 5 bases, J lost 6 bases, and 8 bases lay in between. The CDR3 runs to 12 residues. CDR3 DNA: TGTGCCATCAGTCCAAGTTTCAATGAGCAGTTCTTC. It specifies CAISPSFNEQFF.